This is a list of T cell receptor beta chains from one sample in a study of OX40 agonist ivuxolimab in advanced cancers. Generated by immunoSEQ multiplex PCR, the TCRdb table keeps only in-frame clones and is missing some. The repertoire has approximately 23,000 clones, over 75% of them found once; the top ten carry 8.5% to 10%. Sequenced material: CD4+ or CD8+ T cells sorted from blood, taken in a trial of the OX40 agonist ivuxolimab. The receptors derive from an adult with an advanced solid tumor such as melanoma, head and neck, liver or kidney cancer. Each CDR3 is given with its conserved first and last residue. Fields, in order: D gene, V gene, J gene, clone size, CDR3 DNA, CDR3 protein. A D gene is named only where the DNA matches it firmly. Clone size is given for some rows only: seen once, a few or many times, or a class if the clone is expanded.

.	TRBV5-1	TRBJ2-2	.	TGCGCCAGCAGCTTGGTTCCGGGGGCCGGGGAGCTGTTTTTT	CASSLVPGAGELFF
.	TRBV13	TRBJ2-1	.	TGTGCCAGCAGCTTACGTCTACGAAATGAGCAGTTCTTC	CASSLRLRNEQFF
.	TRBV4-3	TRBJ2-1	.	TGCGCCAGCAGCCTCCTAAAAGACTCCCGGAATGAGCAGTTCTTC	CASSLLKDSRNEQFF
.	TRBV5-1	TRBJ2-5	once	TGCGCCAGCAGCTTGGCCTCAGGCGAAGAAGAGACCCAGTACTTC	CASSLASGEEETQYF
.	TRBV7-2	TRBJ2-7	.	TGTGCCAGCAGCCCGAACCCCCATGGATACTACGAGCAGTACTTC	CASSPNPHGYYEQYF
.	TRBV14	TRBJ2-7	.	TGTGCCAGCAGTCCTCGTAGGGACGAAACGTACTACGAGCAGTACTTC	CASSPRRDETYYEQYF
.	TRBV27	TRBJ1-1	.	TGTGCCAGCAGTTTATACTCGAGGACTGAAGCTTTCTTT	CASSLYSRTEAFF
TRBD1	TRBV10-3	TRBJ1-2	once	TGTGCCATCAGCCTACAGGGGGGCTACTATGGCTACACCTTC	CAISLQGGYYGYTF
.	TRBV2	TRBJ2-7	.	TGTGCCAGCAGTGAAGATAGGCGGAACGAGCAGTACTTC	CASSEDRRNEQYF
.	TRBV12-5	TRBJ2-1	.	TGTGCTAGTGGTCCCCCGTCTGCGGGGACCTACAATGAGCAGTTCTTC	CASGPPSAGTYNEQFF
.	TRBV28	TRBJ2-7	.	TGTGCCAGCAGACGCCAGGGCTACGAGCAGTACTTC	CASRRQGYEQYF
TRBD2	TRBV6-6	TRBJ2-7	.	TGTGCCAGCAGTTACTTAGCGGGAGGGTCCTACGAGCAGTACTTC	CASSYLAGGSYEQYF
.	TRBV6-1	TRBJ1-4	.	TGTGCCAGCAGTGAACGAATCCTTACCAATGAAAAACTGTTTTTT	CASSERILTNEKLFF
TRBD1	TRBV6-5	TRBJ1-3	.	TGTGCCAGCAGGCACCGGGACAGATATGGAAACACCATATATTTT	CASRHRDRYGNTIYF
TRBD1	TRBV29-1	TRBJ1-1	once	TGCAGCGTGATGCCCGGGACAGGGATGAACACTGAAGCTTTCTTT	CSVMPGTGMNTEAFF
TRBD2	TRBV4-2	TRBJ2-7	once	TGTGCCAGCAGCCCTAGCGGGAGGGCCTACGAGCAGTACTTC	CASSPSGRAYEQYF
.	TRBV27	TRBJ2-7	.	TGTGCCAGCAGTTTAACAAGGGGGGACGAGCAGTACTTC	CASSLTRGDEQYF
TRBD1	TRBV5-8	TRBJ2-1	.	TGTGCCAGCAGCTCGACAGGGGTGCACTACAATGAGCAGTTCTTC	CASSSTGVHYNEQFF
TRBD2	TRBV18	TRBJ2-7	.	TGTGCCAGCTCACCTGCGAGCGGGGTCTACGAGCAGTACTTC	CASSPASGVYEQYF
TRBD1	TRBV18	TRBJ2-1	.	TGTGCCAGCTCACCGGGGACAGGAGGGAATGAGCAGTTCTTC	CASSPGTGGNEQFF
.	TRBV5-4	TRBJ2-1	.	TGTGCCAGCAGCTTGGTCAGCGGCAATGAGCAGTTCTTC	CASSLVSGNEQFF
TRBD2	TRBV11-3	TRBJ2-1	.	TGTGCCAGCACCCTTAGTTGGCTAGCGGGTCGCTCCTACAATGAGCAGTTCTTC	CASTLSWLAGRSYNEQFF
TRBD2	TRBV9	TRBJ2-5	.	TGTGCCAGCAGCGTAGGGGGACTAGCGGGCCAACAAGAGACCCAGTACTTC	CASSVGGLAGQQETQYF
TRBD2	TRBV19	TRBJ2-5	.	TGTGCCAGTAGGCCAAGGACTAGCTGGGAGACCCAGTACTTC	CASRPRTSWETQYF
TRBD2	TRBV27	TRBJ2-1	.	TGTGCCAGCAGTTTATCGTGGACTAGCGGGAGGATATACAATGAGCAGTTCTTC	CASSLSWTSGRIYNEQFF
TRBD1	TRBV11-2	TRBJ1-2	.	TGTGCCAGCAGCTTATCAGGGGGCGCGCGCTACACCTTC	CASSLSGGARYTF
.	TRBV19	TRBJ2-7	.	TGTGCCAGTAGTCTAGAGGGGCGCGAGCAGTACTTC	CASSLEGREQYF
.	TRBV28	TRBJ2-2	few	TGTGCCAGCAGGAAGCCCGGGGAGCTGTTTTTT	CASRKPGELFF
.	TRBV11-2	TRBJ2-7	.	TGTGCCAGCAGCTTACACAGATACGAGCAGTACTTC	CASSLHRYEQYF
.	TRBV11-3	TRBJ1-1	.	TGTGCCAGCAGCTTCACCGGGACATCTCTCACTGAAGCTTTCTTT	CASSFTGTSLTEAFF
.	TRBV9	TRBJ2-7	.	TGTGCCAGCAGCGAGGGGGGACACGGCTACGAGCAGTACTTC	CASSEGGHGYEQYF
TRBD1	TRBV5-6	TRBJ1-2	once	TGTGCCAGCAGCTTGTACCGGGACAGGGAAGACTATGGCTACACCTTC	CASSLYRDREDYGYTF
TRBD2	TRBV12-5	TRBJ2-7	.	TGTGCTAGTGGTTTGGAACCGGGACTAGCGGTAGCCTACGAGCAGTACTTC	CASGLEPGLAVAYEQYF
TRBD2	TRBV6-1	TRBJ2-3	.	TGTGCCAGCAGTGAACTAGCGGGAGGGCCAGATACGCAGTATTTT	CASSELAGGPDTQYF
.	TRBV6-1	TRBJ2-2	.	TGTGCCAGCAGGGCAGCTAACACCGGGGAGCTGTTTTTT	CASRAANTGELFF
.	TRBV9	TRBJ2-3	.	TGTGCCAGCAGGAGGTGGGAGGCAGATACGCAGTATTTT	CASRRWEADTQYF
.	TRBV6-5	TRBJ1-6	.	TGTGCCAGCCGGCCCTCCTATAATTCACCCCTCCACTTT	CASRPSYNSPLHF
.	TRBV6-5	TRBJ2-7	.	TGTGCCAGCAGGCCGACAGGCTCCTACGAGCAGTACTTC	CASRPTGSYEQYF
TRBD2	TRBV28	TRBJ2-7	once	TGTGCCAGCAGTCCGCCCGGGGGTTATTTCGGCGGGAGGGCCGCAGGGCAGTACTTC	CASSPPGGYFGGRAAGQYF
.	TRBV7-9	TRBJ2-1	.	TGTGCCAGCAGCCCCGGACTCCGCAGCTCCTACAATGAGCAGTTCTTC	CASSPGLRSSYNEQFF
TRBD2	TRBV7-3	TRBJ2-5	.	TGTGCCAGCAGCTTTGGGACTAGCGTCGGGGAGACCCAGTACTTC	CASSFGTSVGETQYF